Below, one TCR beta chain is given with its context. The data belong to a study of blood T cell repertoires in COVID-19. Study-level information: Sites across the United States, Italy and Spain contributed samples from acute and convalescent COVID-19. Sources were T cells, B-cell-depleted T cells, or PBMCs; the material itself was cDNA or gDNA.

In Seattle, patients joined the study during active infection and were tracked longitudinally. Authors' methods: How many nucleated cells were present was estimated from reference gene primer amplification. Libraries were prepared by immunoSEQ multiplex PCR; TCRdb keeps only in-frame clonotypes and omits some of them. For V, J and clone size, that table is used; D and trimming come from the DNA. The table lists some 99,000 clones, about 87% of them singletons. The sequence was obtained from a human donor with COVID-19, enrolled during active disease. The donor label of this sample is uncertain. Source material: peripheral blood.

CDR3 DNA sequence: TGTGCCAGCAGCCATGATCCCGACAGGGGAAACATTCAGTACTTC. Encoded protein: CASSHDPDRGNIQYF. The chain links TRBV6-5 to TRBJ2-4, with 8 bases matching TRBD1. This CDR3 has 15 amino acids. The J segment lost 6 bases and the V segment lost 6 bases, leaving 10 bases of the junction unmatched. The germline V gene encodes CDR1 MNHEY and CDR2 SVGAGI.